The clone carrying this TCR beta chain was picked up many times. This specimen comes from a study of metastatic and nonmetastatic thyroid tumors. CDR1 is SGHAT, CDR2 FQDESV, per germline (reference sequence). The CDR3 spans 16 residues. Trimming at V came to 4 bases and at J to 3 bases, leaving 9 bases not matched to a gene. None of the patients had undergone any treatment ahead of thyroid surgery. TCRdb re-called the PCR reads via MiXCR. Of about 93,000 clones in the sample, roughly 8.6% are singletons; the top ten hold 8.8%. This sequence originates from a female donor with papillary thyroid cancer or a benign thyroid nodule (not recorded which). Some clones in this sample may be carry-over from other donors' samples. The chain is built from TRBV11-1 and TRBJ2-3, with 8 bases lining up with TRBD2. The sequenced sample was blood. CDR3 bases: TGTGCCAGCAGCTCAGGCGGGGGGCGGACGACAGATACGCAGTATTTT. It encodes CASSSGGGRTTDTQYF. Looking up the rest from reference TRBV11-1 and TRBJ2-3 gives the full variable domain: EAEVAQSPRYKITEKSQAVAFWCDPISGHATLYWYRQILGQGPELLVQFQDESVVDDSQLPKDRFSAERLKGVDSTLKIQPAELGDSAMYLCASSSGGGRTTDTQYFGPGTRLTVL.